This T cell receptor (beta chain) was documented in a study of PD-1 blockade in classical Hodgkin lymphoma. General observations from the study: Baseline diversity resembling that of newly diagnosed patients was seen in complete responders.

The CDR3 covers 14 residues. The ends lost 4 bases at V and 6 bases at J; junction bases unmatched: 6. Per germline, CDR1 SGHRS and CDR2 YFSETQ. Note on this clone: Its antigen is not known.

Relapse was seen in all patients after autologous stem cell transplantation, and brentuximab vedotin exposure was variable. Sequencing was performed with immunoSEQ multiplex PCR; in TCRdb, only in-frame clones are kept and a portion is missing. This sample has some 95,000 clones, with 85% to 90% found just once. The V and J genes are TRBV5-1 and TRBJ1-4; TRBD1 matches at 7 bases. The receptor was isolated from a human donor with classical Hodgkin lymphoma. This specimen consisted of peripheral blood mononuclear cells (PBMCs), obtained before the second cycle of nivolumab. CDR3 sequence: CASSVGQSYEKLFF. The CDR3 coding sequence is TGCGCCAGCAGCGTGGGACAGAGTTATGAAAAACTGTTTTTT.